This is a list of T cell receptor beta chains from one sample in a study of technical replicates of blood from four donors. This table comes from immunoSEQ multiplex PCR, and its TCRdb copy is limited to in-frame clones, with some not included. The table lists fewer than 80,000 clones, roughly 89% of them singletons, with roughly 4.9% in the top ten. Sequenced sample: PBMCs. The receptors were gathered from a human donor in good health. Some clones in this sample may be carry-over from other donors' samples. CDR3s leave out the opening cysteine and the closing phenylalanine or tryptophan. D genes are given only for firm matches. Expanded clones are given a class, and other clones once, few, many or no size at all.

abundance | d_gene | v_gene | CDR3aa
. | . | TRBV5-5 | ASSLEARSYDYGYT
. | . | TRBV7-3 | ASSLRRGPDTGELF
. | TRBD2 | TRBV7-7 | ASSWGGSSDTQY
few | . | TRBV30 | AWRGKGVYEQY
. | TRBD1 | TRBV7-9 | ASSRTGTGGETQY
once | . | TRBV4-2 | ASSQDWEVNTEAF
. | . | TRBV27 | ASSHSGLTGGYEQY
. | . | TRBV12-5 | ASGLGTDYGYT
. | . | TRBV5-5 | ASSGTGFGEQY
. | . | TRBV4-3 | ASSQDSSGGELF
. | . | TRBV12-5 | ASGLVPIASQQY
. | TRBD1 | TRBV30 | AWSQGAGQPQH
few | . | TRBV7-2 | ASSLVGHRSGANVLT
. | . | TRBV7-2 | ASSSGQQELGT
. | . | TRBV29-1 | SALERGSSYNEQF
. | . | TRBV7-3 | ASTIGESNQPQH
. | . | TRBV7-9 | ASSCRDCRWDEQF
. | . | TRBV14 | ASSHPGGNEQF
. | TRBD2 | TRBV7-8 | ASSLFRGGRSADTQY
. | . | TRBV6-1 | ASRVSGVAYEQY
few | TRBD1 | TRBV25-1 | ASSNHGQGRNTIY
. | . | TRBV6-5 | ASSYSQGVKTQY
. | . | TRBV4-2 | ASSQEGSGDQPQH
. | TRBD2 | TRBV6-5 | ASSYVGGGRDTQY
. | . | TRBV11-2 | ASSLGLNNEQF
. | . | TRBV2 | ASSPRIGANYGYT
. | TRBD1 | TRBV5-1 | ASSLGTGAQPQH
. | TRBD2 | TRBV13 | ASSLAGTSYEQY
. | . | TRBV30 | AWSEGSNQPQH
. | . | TRBV30 | AWSGGMTSGNTIY
. | . | TRBV7-8 | ASSFGPGNYGYT
. | TRBD1 | TRBV18 | ASSPKQGSEAF
. | . | TRBV5-4 | ASSPGPSRETQY
. | TRBD1 | TRBV10-3 | AISGTGVPLPGRGGYT
. | . | TRBV9 | ASSATGGSIRDTQY
. | . | TRBV30 | AWLVWGDGAF
once | TRBD1 | TRBV10-3 | AISRTTGVGTEAF
. | TRBD1 | TRBV5-6 | ASSLPGQGTYEQY
. | TRBD1 | TRBV27 | ASSASTGNYEQY
. | . | TRBV5-4 | ASSSGGRDTQY
. | . | TRBV11-2 | ASSPGAGRTDTQY
. | TRBD2 | TRBV11-2 | ASSLSASGRNPSTDTQY
. | . | TRBV13 | ASSYGGQSINTGELF
. | TRBD1 | TRBV18 | ASSPGTGGRETQY
. | TRBD2 | TRBV6-6 | ASSGGLAGYEQY
. | . | TRBV5-6 | ASSLEELSNQPQH
. | . | TRBV5-1 | ASSLDRSTDTQY
. | . | TRBV7-9 | ASSLEGTRAAEQY
. | TRBD1 | TRBV15 | ATSSRRTGEGYT
. | . | TRBV7-2 | ASSLAGALAKNIQY
. | . | TRBV6-6 | ASSPGQSYGYT
. | . | TRBV7-2 | ASSGVGGAHEQY